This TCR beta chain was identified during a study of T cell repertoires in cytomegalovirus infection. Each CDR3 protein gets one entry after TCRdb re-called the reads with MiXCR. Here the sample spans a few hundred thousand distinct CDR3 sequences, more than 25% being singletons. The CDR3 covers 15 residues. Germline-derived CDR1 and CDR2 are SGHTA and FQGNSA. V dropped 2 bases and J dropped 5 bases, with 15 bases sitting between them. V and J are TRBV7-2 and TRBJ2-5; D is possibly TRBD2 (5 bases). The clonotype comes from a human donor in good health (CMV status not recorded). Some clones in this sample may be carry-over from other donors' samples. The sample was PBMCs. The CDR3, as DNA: TGTGCCAGCAGCTTACGTTGGGCTAGCTGGGAGACCCAGTACTTC. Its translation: CASSLRWASWETQYF.